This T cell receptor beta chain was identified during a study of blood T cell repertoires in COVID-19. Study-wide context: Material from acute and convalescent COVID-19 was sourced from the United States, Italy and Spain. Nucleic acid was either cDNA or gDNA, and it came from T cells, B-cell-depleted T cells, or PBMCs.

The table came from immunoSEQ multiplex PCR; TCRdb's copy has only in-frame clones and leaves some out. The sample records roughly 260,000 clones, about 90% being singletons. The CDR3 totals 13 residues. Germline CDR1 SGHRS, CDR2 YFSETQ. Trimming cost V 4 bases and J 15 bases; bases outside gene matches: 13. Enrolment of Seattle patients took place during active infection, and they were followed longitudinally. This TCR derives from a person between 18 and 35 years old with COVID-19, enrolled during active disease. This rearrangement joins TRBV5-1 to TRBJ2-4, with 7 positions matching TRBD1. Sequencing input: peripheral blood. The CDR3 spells CASSLPLTGCGYF. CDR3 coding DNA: TGCGCCAGCAGCCTCCCATTGACAGGGTGCGGGTACTTC.